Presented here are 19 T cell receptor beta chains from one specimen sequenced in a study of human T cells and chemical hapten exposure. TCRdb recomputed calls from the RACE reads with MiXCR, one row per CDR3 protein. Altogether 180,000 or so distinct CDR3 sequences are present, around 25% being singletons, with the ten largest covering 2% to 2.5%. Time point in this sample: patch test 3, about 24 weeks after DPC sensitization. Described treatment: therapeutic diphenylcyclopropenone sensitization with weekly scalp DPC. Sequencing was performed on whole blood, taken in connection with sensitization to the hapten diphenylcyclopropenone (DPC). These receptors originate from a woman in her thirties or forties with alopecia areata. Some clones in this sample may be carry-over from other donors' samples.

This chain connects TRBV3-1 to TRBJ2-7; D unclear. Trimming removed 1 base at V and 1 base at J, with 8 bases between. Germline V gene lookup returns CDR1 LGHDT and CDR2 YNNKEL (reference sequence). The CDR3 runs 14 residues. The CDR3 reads CASSQGPGSYEQYF. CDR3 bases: TGTGCCAGCAGCCAAGGTCCGGGTTCCTACGAGCAGTACTTC.

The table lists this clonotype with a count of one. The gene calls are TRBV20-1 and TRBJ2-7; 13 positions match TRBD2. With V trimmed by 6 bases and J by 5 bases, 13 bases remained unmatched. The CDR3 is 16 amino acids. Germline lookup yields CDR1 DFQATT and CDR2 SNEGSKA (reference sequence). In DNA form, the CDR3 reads TGCAGTGCCGCCCTTTGGACTAGCGGGAGCGTCCACGAGCAGTACTTC. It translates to CSAALWTSGSVHEQYF.

CDR3 sequence (DNA): TGCGCCAGCAGGGAGGGGGCTTCAGAGACCCAGTACTTC. Its translation: CASREGASETQYF. The V gene is TRBV4-1, the J gene TRBJ2-5; a possible D gene is TRBD1 (7 bases). The V and J ends lost 6 bases and 4 bases respectively, with 12 bases between them. Germline assignment: CDR1 MGHRA and CDR2 YSYEKL. The CDR3 spans 13 residues.

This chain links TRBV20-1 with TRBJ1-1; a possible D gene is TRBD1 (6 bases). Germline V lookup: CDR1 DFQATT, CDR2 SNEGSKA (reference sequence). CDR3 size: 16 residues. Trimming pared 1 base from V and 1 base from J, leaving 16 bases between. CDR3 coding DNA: TGCAGTGCTAGAGGAGTCAAAGGGGGGTCGAACACTGAAGCTTTCTTT. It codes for CSARGVKGGSNTEAFF.

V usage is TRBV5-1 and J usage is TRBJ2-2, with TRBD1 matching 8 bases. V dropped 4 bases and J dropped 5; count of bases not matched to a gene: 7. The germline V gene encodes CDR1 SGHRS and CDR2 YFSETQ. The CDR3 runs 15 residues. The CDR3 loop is CASSQGQVKTGELFF. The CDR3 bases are TGCGCCAGCAGCCAGGGACAGGTGAAGACCGGGGAGCTGTTTTTT.

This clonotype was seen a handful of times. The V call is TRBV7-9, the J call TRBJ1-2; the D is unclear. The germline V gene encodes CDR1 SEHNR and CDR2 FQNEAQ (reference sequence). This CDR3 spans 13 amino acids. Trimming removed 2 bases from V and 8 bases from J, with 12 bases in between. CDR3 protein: CASSLTGVPGYTF. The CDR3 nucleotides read TGTGCCAGCAGCTTAACCGGGGTACCCGGCTACACCTTC.

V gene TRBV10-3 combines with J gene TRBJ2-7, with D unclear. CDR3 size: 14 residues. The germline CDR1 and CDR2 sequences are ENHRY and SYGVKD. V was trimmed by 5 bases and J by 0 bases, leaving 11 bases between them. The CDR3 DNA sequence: TGTGCCATCAGTAAGTTTCCAAGCTCCTACGAGCAGTACTTC. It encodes CAISKFPSSYEQYF.

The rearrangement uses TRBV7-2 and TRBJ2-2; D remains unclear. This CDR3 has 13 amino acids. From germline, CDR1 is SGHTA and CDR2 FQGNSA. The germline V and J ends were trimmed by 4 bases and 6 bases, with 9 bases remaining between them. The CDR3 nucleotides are TGTGCCAGCAGCTCTATGGGCCCCGGGGAGCTGTTTTTT. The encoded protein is CASSSMGPGELFF.

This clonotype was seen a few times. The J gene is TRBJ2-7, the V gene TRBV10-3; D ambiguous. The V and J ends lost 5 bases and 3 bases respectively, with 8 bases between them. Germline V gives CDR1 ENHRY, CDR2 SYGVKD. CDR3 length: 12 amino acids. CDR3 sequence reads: CAISPGFYEQYF. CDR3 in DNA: TGTGCCATCAGTCCTGGGTTCTACGAGCAGTACTTC.

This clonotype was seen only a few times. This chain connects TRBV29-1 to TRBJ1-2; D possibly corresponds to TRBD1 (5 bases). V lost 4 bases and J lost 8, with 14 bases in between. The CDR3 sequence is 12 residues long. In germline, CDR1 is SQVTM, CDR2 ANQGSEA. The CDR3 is CSVGQGTGGYTF. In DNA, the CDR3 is TGCAGCGTTGGTCAGGGTACTGGCGGCTACACCTTC.

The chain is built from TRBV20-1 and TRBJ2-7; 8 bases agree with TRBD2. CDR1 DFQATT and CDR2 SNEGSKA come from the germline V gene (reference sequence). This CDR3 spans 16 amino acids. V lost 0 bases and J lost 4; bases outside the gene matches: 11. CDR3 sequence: CSARDPGSSGLYEQYF. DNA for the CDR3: TGCAGTGCTAGAGATCCTGGGTCTAGCGGGCTGTACGAGCAGTACTTC.

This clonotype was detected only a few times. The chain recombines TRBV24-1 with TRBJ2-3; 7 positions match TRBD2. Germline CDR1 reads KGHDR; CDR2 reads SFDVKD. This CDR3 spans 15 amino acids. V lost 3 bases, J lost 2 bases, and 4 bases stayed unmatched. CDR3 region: CATSDKGGYTDTQYF. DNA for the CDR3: TGTGCCACCAGTGATAAGGGAGGGTACACAGATACGCAGTATTTT.

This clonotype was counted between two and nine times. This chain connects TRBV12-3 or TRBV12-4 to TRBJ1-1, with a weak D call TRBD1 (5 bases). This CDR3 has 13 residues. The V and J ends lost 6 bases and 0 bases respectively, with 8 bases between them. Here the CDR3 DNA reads TGTGCCAGCAGCCCCAGGGTGAACACTGAAGCTTTCTTT. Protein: CASSPRVNTEAFF.

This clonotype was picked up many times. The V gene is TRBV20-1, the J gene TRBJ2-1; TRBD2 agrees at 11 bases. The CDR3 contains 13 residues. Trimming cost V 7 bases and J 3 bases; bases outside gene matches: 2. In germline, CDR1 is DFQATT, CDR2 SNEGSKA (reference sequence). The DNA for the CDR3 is TGCAGTGGGGGACTAGCGGTCTACAATGAGCAGTTCTTC. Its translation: CSGGLAVYNEQFF.

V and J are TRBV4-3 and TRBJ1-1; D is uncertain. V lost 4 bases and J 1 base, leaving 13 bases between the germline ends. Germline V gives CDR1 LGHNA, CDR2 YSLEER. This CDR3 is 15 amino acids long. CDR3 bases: TGCGCCAGCAGCCCTTTGCGGGCCGGGAACACTGAAGCTTTCTTT. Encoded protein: CASSPLRAGNTEAFF.

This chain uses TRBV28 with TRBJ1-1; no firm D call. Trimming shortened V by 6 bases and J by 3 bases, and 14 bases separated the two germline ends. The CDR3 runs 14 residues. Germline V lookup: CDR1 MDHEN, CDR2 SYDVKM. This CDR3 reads CASRTPSKDTEAFF. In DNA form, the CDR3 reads TGTGCCAGCAGAACCCCCTCCAAGGACACTGAAGCTTTCTTT.

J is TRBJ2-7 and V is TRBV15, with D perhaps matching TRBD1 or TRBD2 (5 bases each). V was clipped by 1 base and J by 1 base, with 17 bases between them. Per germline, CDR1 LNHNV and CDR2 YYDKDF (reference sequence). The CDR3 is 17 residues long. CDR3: CATSRVRPEGLSYEQYF. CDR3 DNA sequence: TGTGCCACCAGCAGAGTTAGGCCTGAGGGGCTTTCCTACGAGCAGTACTTC.

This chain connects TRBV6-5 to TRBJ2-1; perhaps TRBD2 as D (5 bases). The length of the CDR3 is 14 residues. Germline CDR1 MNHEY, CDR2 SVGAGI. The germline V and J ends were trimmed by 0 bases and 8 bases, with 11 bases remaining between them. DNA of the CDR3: TGTGCCAGCAGTTACTCGTATCGGGAACATGAGCAGTTCTTC. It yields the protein CASSYSYREHEQFF.

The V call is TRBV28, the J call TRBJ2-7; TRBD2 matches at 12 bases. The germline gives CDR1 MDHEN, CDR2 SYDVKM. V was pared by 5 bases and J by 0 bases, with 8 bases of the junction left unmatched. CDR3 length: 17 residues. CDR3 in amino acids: CASSGLGLAGFSYEQYF. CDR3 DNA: TGTGCCAGCAGTGGGCTAGGACTAGCGGGGTTCTCCTACGAGCAGTACTTC.